These T cell receptor beta chains were read from a single sample in a study of shared clonotypes between healthy human individuals. TCRdb's table, derived via immunoSEQ multiplex PCR, lists solely in-frame clones and lacks some. The sample includes about 1.5 million clones, approximately 98% seen only once; the top ten take less than 0.55%. The sequenced material came from naive CD4+ T cells sorted from blood. All receptors derive from a man aged 30 to 39 in good health. Both conserved end residues are part of each CDR3. The order of the fields is CDR3 DNA, CDR3 protein, J gene, V gene, D gene. D genes are given only for firm matches.

TGCGCCAGCAGCTTGGTCCTAGCGGGAGTCGCAGATACGCAGTATTTT	CASSLVLAGVADTQYF	TRBJ2-3	TRBV5-1	TRBD2
TGCGCCAGCAGCCAACCAACTAGCGTCAGTACCGGGGAGCTGTTTTTT	CASSQPTSVSTGELFF	TRBJ2-2	TRBV4-1	TRBD2
TGTGCCAGCAGTTACTTCCGGGACAGGGGTAGCGAGCAGTACTTC	CASSYFRDRGSEQYF	TRBJ2-7	TRBV6-5	TRBD1
TGCGCCAGCAGCTCGATAAGGCCGTGGGGCAGCAGCACAGATACGCAGTATTTT	CASSSIRPWGSSTDTQYF	TRBJ2-3	TRBV5-1	-
TGTGCCAGCACCCGGGTGGGGTTGAACACTGAAGCTTTCTTT	CASTRVGLNTEAFF	TRBJ1-1	TRBV27	-
TGTGCCAGCACCCAAACCACAGTGAACACCGGGGAGCTGTTTTTT	CASTQTTVNTGELFF	TRBJ2-2	TRBV25-1	-
TGCGCCAGTCAGGGTGGAGGACCAGATACGCAGTATTTT	CASQGGGPDTQYF	TRBJ2-3	TRBV5-1	-
TGTGCCACCCATGTCCGGGGGAACAATGAGCAGTTCTTC	CATHVRGNNEQFF	TRBJ2-1	TRBV5-4	-
TGTGCCAGCAGCCCAGCGGGAGGGATCTCGAATACGCAGTATTTT	CASSPAGGISNTQYF	TRBJ2-3	TRBV9	TRBD2
TGTGCCAGCAGCGCCTTAGCGGGAGATGAGACCCAGTACTTC	CASSALAGDETQYF	TRBJ2-5	TRBV5-4	TRBD2
TGTGCCATCGGGACAGGGGTACTGGAGCCCCGTCGAGAGACCCAGTACTTC	CAIGTGVLEPRRETQYF	TRBJ2-5	TRBV10-3	TRBD1
TGTGCCAGCAGCCTACGGACTAGCGGGAGGACTAGCACAGATACGCAGTATTTT	CASSLRTSGRTSTDTQYF	TRBJ2-3	TRBV7-2	TRBD2